This TCR beta chain was captured by sequencing in a study of patients and donors after allogeneic stem cell transplantation. The V and J ends lost 1 base and 8 bases respectively, with 11 bases between them. This CDR3 comprises 13 residues. The germline V gene encodes CDR1 DFQATT and CDR2 SNEGSKA (reference sequence). This clonotype was counted only a few times. TCRdb processed the RT-PCR reads anew with MiXCR; each CDR3 protein has one entry. The sample includes 800,000 to 1,000,000 distinct CDR3 sequences, under 20% of them seen just once. The receptor was derived from a human donor who was either an allogeneic HSCT recipient or a stem cell or donor lymphocyte infusion donor (not recorded which). It is not recorded whose cells these are; they may come from a transplant donor. The sequenced material came from blood, either unsorted or a sorted T cell fraction (not recorded which). This chain links TRBV20-1 with TRBJ2-2; D is undetermined. CDR3 sequence (DNA): TGCAGTGCTAGAGTTTCGTGGGAAGGGGAGCTGTTTTTT. Translating gives CSARVSWEGELFF.